The 8 T cell receptor beta chains in this list originate from one sample, sequenced in a study of the immune and genomic landscape of osteosarcoma. Here immunoSEQ multiplex PCR was the method, and the copy in TCRdb shows in-frame clones only, minus some. The sample yields more than 850 clones, around 62% seen once. Material for sequencing was tumor tissue from a local recurrence in the femur. The receptors were gathered from a man in his 70s with osteosarcoma.

This clone appeared a single time. This chain links TRBV23-1 with TRBJ2-2, with TRBD1 matching over 7 bases. TRBV23-1 is labeled an ORF, and its function is uncertain. J lost 2 bases, V lost 5 bases, and 8 bases had no gene match. The CDR3 has 16 residues. CDR3 residues: CASSKRTGINTGELFF. As DNA, the CDR3 is TGCGCCAGCAGTAAGCGGACAGGAATAAACACCGGGGAGCTGTTTTTT.

The chain uses TRBV6-9 and TRBJ2-1, with 8 bases lining up with TRBD1. CDR3 length equals 14 residues. Germline-derived CDR1 and CDR2 are MNHGY and SVAAGI. The trim removed 6 bases at V and 3 bases at J, leaving 4 bases unmatched. DNA of the CDR3: TGTGCCAGCAGCCCCGACAGGGGCTACAATGAGCAGTTCTTC. Amino acid sequence: CASSPDRGYNEQFF.

In its sample, this clone was seen a few times. This chain uses TRBV10-1 with TRBJ1-2, with 9 bases aligning to TRBD1. The V and J ends lost 3 bases and 5 bases, in that order; junction bases with no gene match: 1. The CDR3 runs to 13 residues. Germline-derived CDR1 and CDR2 are WNHNN and SYGVQD (reference sequence). CDR3 protein: CASSEGTGYGYTF. CDR3 nucleotides: TGCGCCAGCAGTGAAGGGACAGGGTATGGCTACACCTTC.

The CDR3 DNA reads as TGTGCCAGCAGCTTAGGGCTGCTGGGACAGGGTAGACAGCCCCAGCATTTT. It specifies CASSLGLLGQGRQPQHF. This chain joins TRBV5-8 and TRBJ1-5, with TRBD1 matching over 9 bases. Germline values: CDR1 SGHTS, CDR2 YDEGEE. V was clipped by 2 bases and J by 7 bases; unmatched bases: 13. The CDR3 spans 17 residues. Full variable domain (rest looked up from reference TRBV5-8 and TRBJ1-5): EAGVTQSPTHLIKTRGQQATLRCSPISGHTSVYWYQQALGLGLQFLLWYDEGEERNRGNFPPRFSGRQFPNYSSELNVNALELEDSALYLCASSLGLLGQGRQPQHFGDGTRLSIL.

By sample fraction, this clone is hyperexpanded. The rearrangement joins TRBV25-1 to TRBJ1-1, with 9 nucleotides matching TRBD1. The CDR3 is made up of 15 amino acids. The ends lost 1 base at V and 4 bases at J; junction bases unmatched: 4. Germline assignment: CDR1 MGHDK and CDR2 SYGVNS. DNA of the CDR3: TGTGCCAGCAGTGAATTGGGGACAGGGCCCACTGAAGCTTTCTTT. This gives the protein CASSELGTGPTEAFF.

The V call is TRBV9, the J call TRBJ2-6; D remains unclear. Trimming cost V 0 bases and J 2 bases, with 9 bases left between them. Germline V lookup: CDR1 SGDLS, CDR2 YYNGEE. This CDR3 has 16 residues. The DNA for the CDR3 is TGTGCCAGCAGCGTAGGTTGGTTCGCTGGGGCCAACGTCCTGACTTTC. Protein: CASSVGWFAGANVLTF.

This clone was picked up a small number of times. The chain couples TRBV9 to TRBJ2-2, with TRBD1 as a possible D gene (5 bases). Trimming pared 4 bases from V and 0 bases from J, leaving 13 bases between. The CDR3 has 16 residues. Germline CDR1 and CDR2: SGDLS and YYNGEE. The CDR3 spells CASSRSEQANTGELFF. The CDR3 region has the DNA TGTGCCAGCAGCCGATCGGAACAGGCGAACACCGGGGAGCTGTTTTTT.

The chain combines TRBV5-5 with TRBJ2-3; D call uncertain. Germline lookup yields CDR1 SGHKS and CDR2 YYEKEE (reference sequence). V lost 0 bases and J lost 4, with 6 bases in between. The CDR3 runs to 13 residues. The CDR3 nucleotides read TGTGCCAGCAGCTTGGATCTCCCAGATACGCAGTATTTT. The encoded protein is CASSLDLPDTQYF.